Presented here are 14 T cell receptor beta chains from one specimen sequenced in a study of T cells expressing NK-cell markers. TCRdb processed the 5' RACE reads again and assigns one entry to each CDR3 protein, with no DNA. The table for this sample gives 550,000 to 600,000 distinct CDR3 sequences. The source material was blood T cells: a sorted CD56 or NKG2C T cell subset, CD4+ or CD8+ T cells, or bulk PBMC T cells (not recorded which). The receptors were sampled from a man between 18 and 29 years old in good health.

The chain carries TRBV12-3 or TRBV12-4 and TRBJ2-2. CDR3 length: 13 amino acids. CDR3 in amino acids: CASSHDGTGELFF.

The V and J genes are TRBV7-8 and TRBJ1-4. Germline-derived CDR1 and CDR2 are SGHVS and FQNEAQ. This CDR3 has 14 amino acids. CDR3 sequence: CASSFQPVIGKLFF.

V gene TRBV15 combines with J gene TRBJ2-4. This CDR3 has 13 amino acids. CDR1 is LNHNV, CDR2 YYDKDF, per germline (reference sequence). The chain's CDR3 is CATSRGSSLVEYF.

The chain carries TRBV7-2 and TRBJ2-1. This CDR3 has 13 residues. Germline assignment: CDR1 SGHTA and CDR2 FQGNSA. The CDR3: CASLRPPYNEQFF. The entire variable domain, with the rest obtained from reference TRBV7-2 and TRBJ2-1, is as follows: GAGVSQSPSNKVTEKGKDVELRCDPISGHTALYWYRQSLGQGLEFLIYFQGNSAPDKSGLPSDRFSAERTGGSVSTLTIQRTQQEDSAVYLCASLRPPYNEQFFGPGTRLTVL.

The chain has TRBV7-8 and TRBJ2-1. CDR3 length: 12 amino acids. Germline V lookup: CDR1 SGHVS, CDR2 FQNEAQ. The CDR3 loop is CASSRVSYEQFF. The full variable domain, completed using reference TRBV7-8 and TRBJ2-1, is GAGVSQSPRYKVAKRGQDVALRCDPISGHVSLFWYQQALGQGPEFLTYFQNEAQLDKSGLPSDRFFAERPEGSVSTLKIQRTQQEDSAVYLCASSRVSYEQFFGPGTRLTVL.

The V and J genes are TRBV12-3 or TRBV12-4 and TRBJ1-1. The CDR3 runs 14 residues. The CDR3: CASSLLFSDTEAFF.

CDR3 residues: CAWSVRPDEQFF. The chain joins TRBV30 to TRBJ2-1; with no DNA, the TCRdb D assignment of TRBD1 cannot be verified. Germline V gives CDR1 GTSNPN, CDR2 SVGIG (reference sequence). This CDR3 is 12 amino acids long.

The rearrangement joins TRBV12-3 or TRBV12-4 to TRBJ2-1; without DNA, the TCRdb call of TRBD1 cannot be checked. This CDR3 contains 15 residues. The CDR3 loop reads CASSPRQGPYNEQFF.

This chain links TRBV20-1 with TRBJ2-2; the D call from TCRdb, TRBD1, cannot be confirmed without DNA. The CDR3 loop spans 14 amino acids. Germline V gives CDR1 DFQATT, CDR2 SNEGSKA (reference sequence). CDR3 loop: CSATNRGYTGELFF.

This chain links TRBV12-3 or TRBV12-4 with TRBJ1-2; TCRdb's assignment of TRBD1 cannot be checked, as there is no DNA. This CDR3 region has 16 residues. The CDR3 protein is CASSTPLDRGNYGYTF.

The rearrangement links TRBV4-2 to TRBJ1-2; TCRdb proposes TRBD1, but this gene call is untestable without DNA. This CDR3 has 14 amino acids. Germline V gene sequence: CDR1 LGHNA, CDR2 YNFKEQ. CDR3 in amino acids: CASSQGQSNYGYTF.

The chain's CDR3 is CASSRLAVYNEQFF. V gene TRBV7-9 combines with J gene TRBJ2-1; there is no DNA to check the TCRdb D call of TRBD2. Germline values: CDR1 SEHNR, CDR2 FQNEAQ (reference sequence). The CDR3 consists of 14 residues.

The gene calls are TRBV29-1 and TRBJ2-2; TCRdb reports TRBD2, a call that lacks DNA to check it against. The V gene's germline CDR1 is SQVTM and CDR2 ANQGSEA. The CDR3 extends over 15 amino acids. The CDR3 loop reads CSGGGPGSSAGELFF.

The CDR3 spells CASSSRVASGRGNEQFF. The J gene is TRBJ2-1, the V gene TRBV7-9; TCRdb picks TRBD2, but there is no DNA to check that call. Germline CDR1 SEHNR, CDR2 FQNEAQ (reference sequence). This CDR3 has 17 residues. Full variable domain (rest looked up from reference TRBV7-9 and TRBJ2-1): DTGVSQNPRHKITKRGQNVTFRCDPISEHNRLYWYRQTLGQGPEFLTYFQNEAQLEKSRLLSDRFSAERPKGSFSTLEIQRTEQGDSAMYLCASSSRVASGRGNEQFFGPGTRLTVL.